The 9 T cell receptor beta chains reported below all come from one sample, sequenced in a study of blood T cell repertoires in COVID-19 (dated by TCRdb to about 2020). Preparation of the library involved the immunoSEQ multiplex PCR assay. Drawn from immuneACCESS, this table holds only the in-frame rearrangements with V and J called that TCRdb kept. Clones are partly lost; checked studies trace under half to an unresolved V gene and leave the rest unexplained. The sample table shows 250,000 to 300,000 clones, and 75% to 90% are seen once. Around 13% of the sample comes from the top ten. Material: peripheral blood. All receptors come from a woman aged 70-85 years with COVID-19, enrolled during active disease.

The CDR3 region is CAWSLRTGERQYF. DNA of the CDR3: TGTGCCTGGAGCCTTCGGACAGGAGAACGGCAGTACTTC. The V gene is TRBV30, the J gene TRBJ2-7; the match to TRBD1 covers 7 bases. The ends lost 3 bases at V and 9 bases at J; junction bases unmatched: 11. Germline CDR1 and CDR2: GTSNPN and SVGIG (reference sequence). The CDR3 extends over 13 amino acids.

This chain uses TRBV19 with TRBJ1-2, with D possibly being TRBD1 (6 bases). The CDR3 contains 15 residues. CDR1 LNHDA and CDR2 SQIVND come from the germline V gene (reference sequence). Trimming cost V 4 bases and J 3 bases, with 15 bases left between them. The DNA of the CDR3 is TGTGCCAGTAGTAGGGGGGGCGATTTGGACTATGGCTACACCTTC. Its translation: CASSRGGDLDYGYTF.

This rearrangement joins TRBV19 to TRBJ1-5, with D uncertain. CDR1 LNHDA and CDR2 SQIVND come from the germline V gene (reference sequence). The CDR3 spans 13 residues. CDR3 region: CSAGSAGNQPQHF. CDR3 sequence (DNA): TGTTCCGCCGGGTCCGCTGGCAATCAGCCCCAGCATTTT.

The J gene is TRBJ2-7, the V gene TRBV12-3 or TRBV12-4; D might be TRBD1 (5 bases). This CDR3 comprises 13 residues. Trimming removed 4 bases from V and 3 bases from J, with 10 bases in between. CDR3 in DNA: TGTGCCAGCAGTTGGCGCAGGGACTACGAGCAGTACTTC. This gives the protein CASSWRRDYEQYF.

This clone appeared once. The V call is TRBV7-2, the J call TRBJ2-4, with D perhaps TRBD1 (5 bases). V was cut by 3 bases and J by 7 bases, with 16 bases left in between. Germline loops: CDR1 SGHTA, CDR2 FQGNSA. The CDR3 loop spans 15 amino acids. In DNA, the CDR3 is TGTGCCAGCAGCTTTCCCAGGGAATTCCCCAACATTCAGTACTTC. Translated, it gives CASSFPREFPNIQYF.

The chain joins TRBV10-3 to TRBJ2-7; the match to TRBD1 covers 9 bases. In germline, CDR1 is ENHRY, CDR2 SYGVKD. Unmatched junction bases numbered 14, after V lost 4 bases and J lost 4 bases. This CDR3 region has 17 residues. The CDR3 coding sequence is TGTGCCATCAGTGCCGGGACAGGGAAAGACGGGGCATACGAGCAGTACTTC. This gives the protein CAISAGTGKDGAYEQYF.

This chain uses TRBV24-1 with TRBJ2-5; 8 bases are shared with TRBD1. The V gene's germline CDR1 is KGHDR and CDR2 SFDVKD. The CDR3 has 16 residues. With V trimmed by 3 bases and J by 3 bases, 8 bases remained unmatched. The CDR3 DNA reads TGTGCCACCAGTGATGCGAATCCGGGACAGGAAGAGACCCAGTACTTC. Its protein is CATSDANPGQEETQYF.

The chain carries TRBV28 and TRBJ2-4, with 9 bases lining up with TRBD1. The trim removed 0 bases at V and 3 bases at J, leaving 15 bases unmatched. CDR3 length equals 20 residues. Germline V CDR1 and CDR2: MDHEN, SYDVKM. Here the CDR3 DNA reads TGTGCCAGCAGTTTATGGGGAGTCAAAACAGGGGGCTCCGTCAAAAACATTCAGTACTTC. As protein: CASSLWGVKTGGSVKNIQYF. The complete variable domain, with remaining parts taken from reference TRBV28 and TRBJ2-4, reads DVKVTQSSRYLVKRTGEKVFLECVQDMDHENMFWYRQDPGLGLRLIYFSYDVKMKEKGDIPEGYSVSREKKERFSLILESASTNQTSMYLCASSLWGVKTGGSVKNIQYFGAGTRLSVL.

V is TRBV15 and J is TRBJ2-5, with D tentatively TRBD1 (5 bases). V was clipped by 8 bases and J by 1 base, with 14 bases between them. Germline CDR1 LNHNV, CDR2 YYDKDF (reference sequence). The CDR3 has 14 amino acids. The CDR3 DNA follows: TGTGCCACCTCGTCCCAGGACACCCAAGAGACCCAGTACTTC. Translation gives CATSSQDTQETQYF. Combining the CDR3 with reference TRBV15 and TRBJ2-5 gives the whole variable domain DAMVIQNPRYQVTQFGKPVTLSCSQTLNHNVMYWYQQKSSQAPKLLFHYYDKDFNNEADTPDNFQSRRPNTSFCFLDIRSPGLGDTAMYLCATSSQDTQETQYFGPGTRLLVL.